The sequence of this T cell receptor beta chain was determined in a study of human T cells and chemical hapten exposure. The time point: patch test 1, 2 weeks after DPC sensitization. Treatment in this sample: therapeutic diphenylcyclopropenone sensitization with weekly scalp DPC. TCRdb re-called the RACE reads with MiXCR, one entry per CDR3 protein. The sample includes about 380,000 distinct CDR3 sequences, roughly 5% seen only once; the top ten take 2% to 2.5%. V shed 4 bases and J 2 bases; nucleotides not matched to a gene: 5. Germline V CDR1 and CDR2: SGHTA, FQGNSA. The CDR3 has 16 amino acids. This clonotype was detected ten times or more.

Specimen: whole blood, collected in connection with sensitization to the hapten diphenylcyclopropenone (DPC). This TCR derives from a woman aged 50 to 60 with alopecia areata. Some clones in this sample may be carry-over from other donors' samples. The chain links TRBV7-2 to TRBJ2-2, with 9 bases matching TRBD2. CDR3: CASSSRLAANTGELFF. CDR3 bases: TGTGCCAGCAGCTCCCGACTAGCGGCAAACACCGGGGAGCTGTTTTTT.